These T cell receptor beta chains were read from a single sample in a study of T cell responses to AZD1222 COVID-19 vaccine. Here immunoSEQ multiplex PCR was the method, and the copy in TCRdb shows in-frame clones only, minus some. The sample has some 110,000 clones, 82% seen once. The material was peripheral blood, obtained on day 0 of AZD1222 vaccination. The receptors were sampled from an adult in good health. Each CDR3 is given with its conserved first and last residue. The D gene is left open where the match is weak. Only some rows state a clone size, as once, few, many or a class for expanded clones.

V gene	D gene	CDR3 length	J gene	clone size	CDR3 protein	CDR3 DNA
TRBV3-1/TRBV3-2	NA	15	TRBJ2-7	NA	CASSQGWGGWYEQYF	TGTGCCAGCAGCCAAGGTTGGGGGGGCTGGTACGAGCAGTACTTC
TRBV5-1	NA	17	TRBJ1-1	few	CASSLVAGVAMNTEAFF	TGCGCCAGCAGCTTGGTAGCAGGGGTGGCCATGAACACTGAAGCTTTCTTT
TRBV14	NA	14	TRBJ1-1	NA	CASSQQARVTEAFF	TGTGCCAGCAGCCAACAGGCCAGGGTGACTGAAGCTTTCTTT
TRBV6-4	NA	10	TRBJ2-7	NA	CASSSREQYF	TGTGCCAGCTCTTCGAGGGAGCAGTACTTC
TRBV6-5	NA	15	TRBJ2-3	NA	CASSYLGEGTDTQYF	TGTGCCAGCAGTTACTTAGGGGAGGGCACAGATACGCAGTATTTT
TRBV15	NA	14	TRBJ1-2	once	CATSRDPGTGGYTF	TGTGCCACCAGCAGAGATCCCGGGACTGGAGGCTACACCTTC
TRBV2	NA	16	TRBJ1-5	NA	CASSRSADNSNQPQHF	TGTGCCAGCAGTCGATCGGCGGACAATAGCAATCAGCCCCAGCATTTT
TRBV4-3	NA	14	TRBJ1-1	NA	CASSQVRGGTEAFF	TGCGCCAGCAGCCAAGTAAGGGGGGGCACTGAAGCTTTCTTT
TRBV11-1	NA	16	TRBJ1-1	NA	CASSLGPLGPGTEAFF	TGTGCCAGCAGCTTAGGGCCTTTGGGCCCGGGGACTGAAGCTTTCTTT
TRBV11-2	NA	13	TRBJ1-2	NA	CASSFRGAGGYTF	TGTGCCAGCAGCTTCCGGGGGGCTGGGGGCTACACCTTC
TRBV3-1/TRBV3-2	NA	14	TRBJ1-2	once	CASSFRALRSGYTF	TGTGCCAGCAGCTTTCGGGCCCTACGTAGCGGCTACACCTTC
TRBV19	NA	15	TRBJ1-5	NA	CASSIDQGLGQPQHF	TGTGCCAGTAGTATAGATCAGGGGCTAGGTCAGCCCCAGCATTTT
TRBV4-2	NA	13	TRBJ2-7	once	CASSQELRDEQYF	TGTGCCAGCAGCCAAGAATTGAGGGACGAGCAGTACTTC
TRBV5-1	NA	14	TRBJ1-2	NA	CASSAGSLNYGYTF	TGCGCCAGCAGCGCCGGATCGCTTAACTATGGCTACACCTTC
TRBV5-6	NA	13	TRBJ1-2	NA	CASSLGQTYGYTF	TGTGCCAGCAGCTTGGGGCAGACCTATGGCTACACCTTC
TRBV7-2	TRBD1	16	TRBJ1-1	NA	CASSLWAGGMNTEAFF	TGTGCCAGCAGCTTATGGGCAGGGGGGATGAACACTGAAGCTTTCTTT
TRBV19	TRBD1	16	TRBJ1-2	NA	CASSIDPGQGAHGYTF	TGTGCCAGTAGTATAGATCCGGGACAGGGGGCTCATGGCTACACCTTC
TRBV2	TRBD1	17	TRBJ1-4	once	CASRTPGQGDLIGKLFF	TGTGCCAGCAGGACTCCGGGACAGGGCGACCTTATCGGAAAACTGTTTTTT
TRBV7-2	TRBD1	14	TRBJ1-1	NA	CASSLSPQGGKAFF	TGTGCCAGCAGCTTAAGCCCACAGGGGGGGAAAGCTTTCTTT
TRBV28	NA	18	TRBJ2-6	NA	CASSFRPGGLSGANVLTF	TGTGCCAGCAGTTTCAGGCCAGGGGGGCTCTCTGGGGCCAACGTCCTGACTTTC
TRBV5-8	TRBD1	15	TRBJ2-3	NA	CASSSTGTGADTQYF	TGTGCCAGCAGCTCTACCGGGACAGGGGCAGATACGCAGTATTTT
TRBV5-6	NA	15	TRBJ1-3	NA	CASSEGPTSGNTIYF	TGTGCCAGCAGCGAGGGACCGACCTCTGGAAACACCATATATTTT
TRBV19	TRBD2	15	TRBJ2-2	NA	CASTASLAGTGELFF	TGTGCCAGCACTGCCTCACTAGCGGGCACCGGGGAGCTGTTTTTT
TRBV11-2	NA	15	TRBJ1-4	once	CASSPQTGVIEKLFF	TGTGCCAGCAGCCCACAAACCGGAGTTATTGAAAAACTGTTTTTT
TRBV5-5	TRBD1	15	TRBJ1-6	NA	CASSLGDRIHSPLHF	TGTGCCAGCAGCTTGGGGGACAGAATTCACTCACCCCTCCACTTT
TRBV7-9	NA	16	TRBJ1-4	NA	CASSLGSGTRNEKLFF	TGTGCCAGCAGCTTAGGGTCCGGGACACGGAATGAAAAACTGTTTTTT
TRBV10-3	NA	14	TRBJ1-1	once	CAISASNLNTEAFF	TGTGCCATCAGTGCGAGCAACTTGAACACTGAAGCTTTCTTT